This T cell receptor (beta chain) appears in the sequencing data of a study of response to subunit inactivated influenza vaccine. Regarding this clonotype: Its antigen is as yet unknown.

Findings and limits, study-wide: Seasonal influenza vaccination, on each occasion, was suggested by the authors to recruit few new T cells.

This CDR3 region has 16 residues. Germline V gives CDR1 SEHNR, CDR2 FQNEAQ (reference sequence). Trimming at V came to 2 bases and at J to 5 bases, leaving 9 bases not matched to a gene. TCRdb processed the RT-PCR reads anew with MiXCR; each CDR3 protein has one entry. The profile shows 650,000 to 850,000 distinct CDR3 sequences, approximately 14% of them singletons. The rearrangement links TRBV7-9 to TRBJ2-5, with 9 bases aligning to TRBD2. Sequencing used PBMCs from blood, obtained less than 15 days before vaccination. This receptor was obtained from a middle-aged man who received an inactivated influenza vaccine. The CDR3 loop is CASSLRALAGLETQYF. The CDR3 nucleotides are TGTGCCAGCAGCTTAAGGGCGCTAGCGGGATTGGAGACCCAGTACTTC. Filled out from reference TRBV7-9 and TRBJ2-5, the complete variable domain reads DTGVSQNPRHKITKRGQNVTFRCDPISEHNRLYWYRQTLGQGPEFLTYFQNEAQLEKSRLLSDRFSAERPKGSFSTLEIQRTEQGDSAMYLCASSLRALAGLETQYFGPGTRLLVL.